Listed here are 19 T cell receptor beta chains from one sample, sequenced in a study of CD8+ T cells in alopecia areata. The authors extracted RNA and reverse transcribed it into cDNA as the sequencing template. This table comes from immunoSEQ multiplex PCR, and its TCRdb copy is limited to in-frame clones, with some not included. Recorded here are approximately 280,000 clones, none singletons. On the basis of CD4, CD8alpha, NKG2D, NKG2ACE and other markers, pooled cutaneous lymph node cells were sorted. Sequencing was carried out using CD4+ T cells sorted from a lymph node. The receptor set was obtained from a C3H/HeJ mouse with alopecia areata. This mouse strain has H2-k as its MHC haplotype.

This clone was counted a few times. One base away lies a much larger clone, so this may be a sequencing read error. The genes are named according to mouse. From the germline J gene comes the end of the CDR3, since the read stops 4 residues before it. Other nucleotide sequences in the sample specify the same CDR3. The chain couples TRBV13-1 to TRBJ1-1; maybe TRBD1 (5 bases). V lost 2 bases, J lost 2 bases, and 7 bases lay in between. CDR3 length: 13 residues. CDR1 and CDR2 from the germline V gene are NSHNY and SYGAGN. The sequenced part of the CDR3 DNA is TGTGCCAGCAGTGACAGGGCCAACACA. Translating gives CASSDRANT. The entire CDR3 protein is CASSDRANTEVFF.

This clone turned up a few times. All gene names here are mouse names. The read terminates 4 residues ahead of where the CDR3 ends, so the germline J gene completes it. The V and J genes are TRBV19 and TRBJ2-5; tentative D call: TRBD1 (5 bases). Germline-derived CDR1 and CDR2 are FNHDT and SITEND (reference sequence). V lost 0 bases, J lost 0 bases, and 8 bases lay in between. The CDR3 runs 15 residues. CDR3 DNA (partial): TGTGCCAGCAGTATAGTGAGGACAAACCAAGAC. Amino acids: CASSIVRTNQD. The whole CDR3 protein reads CASSIVRTNQDTQYF.

This clone was found a few times. Gene names denote mouse genes. The read ends 4 residues shy of where the CDR3 ends; the end is completed using the germline J gene. The chain carries TRBV14 and TRBJ2-2, with D maybe TRBD2 (5 bases). The CDR3 contains 14 residues. Trimming removed 5 bases at V and 2 bases at J, with 10 bases between. Germline assignment: CDR1 SGHDT and CDR2 FRDEAV. CDR3 DNA, as far as it was read: TGTGCCAGCAGGGAATTGGGGAACACCGGG. Translation gives CASRELGNTG. The whole CDR3 region reads CASRELGNTGQLYF.

Comment on this clone: Gene names are the mouse ones. The CDR3: CASSLLGASAETLYF. The CDR3 DNA, read in part, is TGTGCCAGCTCTCTCCTGGGGGCTAGTGCAGAA. This chain uses TRBV12-1 with TRBJ2-3, with D possibly matching TRBD2 (7 bases). Sequencing ends 4 residues short of the CDR3 end; the germline J gene provides the rest. The CDR3 contains 15 residues. CDR1 and CDR2 from the germline V gene are SGHSN and HYEKVE. Trimming removed 0 bases at V and 0 bases at J, with 9 bases between.

To note about this clone: Germline and genes here are mouse. The sequenced fragment ends 4 residues before the CDR3 boundary, so the rest is inferred from the germline J gene. The chain joins TRBV13-2 to TRBJ1-2; 8 bases map to TRBD1. Germline CDR1 is NNHNN and CDR2 is SYGAGS (reference sequence). This CDR3 region has 13 residues. This CDR3 is CASGDGTGFDYTF. The DNA read from the CDR3 is TGTGCCAGCGGTGATGGGACAGGGTTC.

Note on this clone: Germline and genes here are mouse. The observed sequence ends 4 residues before the CDR3 terminus, with the missing tail filled in from the germline J gene. The genes are TRBV13-1 and TRBJ2-1; 8 bases are shared with TRBD2. CDR3 size: 13 residues. Germline V gives CDR1 NSHNY, CDR2 SYGAGN. V shed 4 bases, J shed 6 bases, and the junction held 3 bases outside the gene matches. The CDR3 bases that were read are TGTGCCAGCAGTCGGACTGGGTTTGCT. This encodes CASSRTGFA. The CDR3 as a whole reads CASSRTGFAEQFF.

This clone was detected a few times. Gene names refer to mouse genes. The read ends 4 residues before the CDR3 terminus; that terminus is restored from the germline J gene. This chain connects TRBV13-2 to TRBJ1-1, with TRBD1 as a possible D gene (6 bases). The V gene's germline CDR1 is NNHNN and CDR2 SYGAGS (reference sequence). The V gene lost 5 bases and the J gene lost 0 bases, with 8 bases spanning the gap. There are 13 residues in the CDR3. CDR3 sequence reads: CASGDRTNTEVFF. CDR3 DNA, as far as it was read: TGTGCCAGCGGGGACAGAACAAACACA.

About this clone: The gene names here belong to mouse. The read finishes 4 residues shy of the CDR3 end, and the germline J gene is used to complete it. This same CDR3 is encoded by further DNA sequences in the sample. The V and J genes are TRBV13-1 and TRBJ2-7; 8 bases are a match to TRBD2. V lost 3 bases to trimming and J lost 0 bases; unmatched junction nucleotides: 2. This CDR3 spans 14 amino acids. Germline loops: CDR1 NSHNY, CDR2 SYGAGN. The CDR3 reads CASSVLGVSYEQYF. The CDR3 DNA, read in part, is TGTGCCAGCAGTGTACTGGGGGTCTCCTAT.

This clone occurred many times. Mouse gene names apply. Incomplete CDR3 DNA: TGTGCCAGCAGTGATCAGGGGGACAGATATAATTCGCCC. This translates into CASSDQGDRYNSP. The whole CDR3 protein reads CASSDQGDRYNSPLYF. This chain connects TRBV13-1 to TRBJ1-6, with 7 bases aligning to TRBD1. The read ends 3 residues early relative to the CDR3; the germline J gene fills the gap. TRBJ1-6 is annotated as an ORF whose role is uncertain. The CDR3 is 16 residues long. Germline trimming cut 1 base from V and 4 bases from J; bases unmatched to any gene: 5. The germline V gene has CDR1 NSHNY and CDR2 SYGAGN.

This clone has more than one count but fewer than ten. Genes here carry mouse names. The read gets to within 3 residues of the CDR3 end, and the germline J gene fills in the rest. The chain carries TRBV31 and TRBJ1-6; D is perhaps TRBD1 (5 bases). TRBJ1-6 is an ORF; its function is uncertain. V was cut by 3 bases and J by 5 bases, with 8 bases left in between. Germline V gives CDR1 GKSSPN, CDR2 SITVG. This CDR3 is built from 13 residues. The DNA read from the CDR3 is TGTGCCTGGAGGTGGACAAATAATTCGCCC. It codes for CAWRWTNNSP. The full CDR3 protein is CAWRWTNNSPLYF.

On this clone: The listed genes are named as in mouse. The CDR3 goes on 4 residues after the read ends, and that part is filled in from the germline J gene. The chain uses TRBV5 and TRBJ2-3; 7 bases line up with TRBD1. CDR3 length: 14 amino acids. CDR1 is LGHNA, CDR2 YNLKQL, per germline (reference sequence). The ends lost 4 bases at V and 3 bases at J; junction bases unmatched: 4. The CDR3 bases that were read are TGTGCCAGCAGCCCCGACAGGGAGGCAGAA. It encodes CASSPDREAE. Given in full, the CDR3 is CASSPDREAETLYF.

Regarding this clone: Here the gene names and germline are mouse. The read terminates 4 residues before the CDR3 end, so the remaining end is supplied by the germline J gene. This rearrangement joins TRBV13-2 to TRBJ2-1, with TRBD2 matching 8 bases. There are 16 residues in the CDR3. Germline V CDR1 and CDR2: NNHNN, SYGAGS (reference sequence). V shed 0 bases, J shed 6 bases, and the junction held 8 bases outside the gene matches. CDR3 region: CASGDAGAGGLAEQFF. CDR3 DNA, as far as it was read: TGTGCCAGCGGTGATGCGGGGGCTGGGGGGCTTGCT.

As to this clone: Mouse gene names and germline throughout. The missing CDR3 end, 4 residues past where the read stops, is filled in from the germline J gene. The chain couples TRBV13-1 to TRBJ2-1; 7 bases are a match to TRBD2. V trimming: 6 bases; J trimming: 1 base; junction bases outside the gene matches: 4. Germline V CDR1 and CDR2: NSHNY, SYGAGN. The length of the CDR3 is 14 residues. The CDR3 bases that were read are TGTGCCAGCAAAACTGGGGCGAACTATGCT. Protein sequence: CASKTGANYA. The whole CDR3 protein reads CASKTGANYAEQFF.

As concerns this clone: The gene names here belong to mouse. Sequencing ends 4 residues short of the CDR3 end; the germline J gene provides the rest. The same CDR3 is also encoded by other DNA sequences in this sample. The chain carries TRBV19 and TRBJ2-7; tentatively, D is TRBD1 (5 bases). The germline gives CDR1 FNHDT, CDR2 SITEND (reference sequence). V was pared by 5 bases and J by 0 bases, with 9 bases between. The CDR3 is 13 residues long. The CDR3: CASRRGSSYEQYF. The CDR3 DNA, read in part, is TGTGCCAGCAGGAGGGGAAGCTCCTAT.

This clone has more than one count but fewer than ten. All gene names here are mouse names. The read stops 4 residues short of the end of the CDR3; the missing end is completed from the germline J gene. The chain employs TRBV31 and TRBJ2-2; TRBD2 aligns across 7 bases. V lost 0 bases and J lost 0; bases outside the gene matches: 4. This CDR3 comprises 16 residues. Germline CDR1 GKSSPN, CDR2 SITVG. The chain's CDR3 is CAWSLGWGTNTGQLYF. The CDR3 DNA, read in part, is TGTGCCTGGAGTCTTGGCTGGGGGACAAACACCGGG. Full variable domain (missing parts from reference TRBV31 and TRBJ2-2): AQTIHQWPVAEIKAVGSPLSLGCTIKGKSSPNLYWYWQATGGTLQQLFYSITVGQVESVVQLNLSASRPKDDQFILSTEKLLLSHSGFYLCAWSLGWGTNTGQLYFGEGSKLTVL.

As to this clone: Gene names refer to mouse genes. The same CDR3 is also encoded by other DNA sequences in this sample. CDR3 in amino acids: CASSRDRGDTGQLYF. CDR3 DNA, as far as it was read: TGTGCCAGCAGCCGGGACAGGGGGGACACCGGG. The J gene is TRBJ2-2, the V gene TRBV19, with 11 bases matching TRBD1. The read stops 4 residues short of the end of the CDR3; the missing end is completed from the germline J gene. This CDR3 spans 15 amino acids. V lost 5 bases and J lost 3; bases outside the gene matches: 3. Germline V gene lookup returns CDR1 FNHDT and CDR2 SITEND (reference sequence).

Regarding this clone: Mouse names are used for the genes. From the germline J gene comes the end of the CDR3, since the read stops 4 residues before it. The chain uses TRBV17 and TRBJ2-3; 8 bases are a match to TRBD2. Per the germline V gene, CDR1 is MNHDT and CDR2 is YYDKIL. The CDR3 has 17 amino acids. J was trimmed by 1 base and V by 0 bases; bases with no gene match: 6. Partial CDR3 DNA: TGTGCTAGCAGTAGAGATCCCTGGGGGGCGGGTGCAGAA. The encoded protein is CASSRDPWGAGAE. The full CDR3 protein is CASSRDPWGAGAETLYF. Full variable domain (remainder filled in from reference TRBV17 and TRBJ2-3): DTTVKQNPRYKLARVGKPVNLICSQTMNHDTMYWYQKKPNQAPKLLLFYYDKILNREADTFEKFQSSRPNNSFCSLYIGSAGLEYSAMYLCASSRDPWGAGAETLYFGSGTRLTVL.

This clone was detected a few times. Gene names and germline match the mouse. Read coverage stops 4 residues before the CDR3 terminus; the germline J gene supplies the remainder. The gene calls are TRBV13-3 and TRBJ1-1; perhaps TRBD1 as D (5 bases). V shed 5 bases and J shed 0 bases, with 14 bases lying between them. The CDR3 extends over 15 amino acids. Germline values: CDR1 NNHDY, CDR2 SYVADS. The CDR3 bases that were read are TGTGCCAGCAGCCCGAGACAGCCTGCAAACACA. Translated, it gives CASSPRQPANT. The whole CDR3 reads CASSPRQPANTEVFF.

The table lists this clone with a few counts. Gene names and germline refer to mouse. The CDR3 is cut off 4 residues early in the read; its end comes from the germline J gene. The gene calls are TRBV5 and TRBJ2-1, with TRBD2 matching 10 bases. The ends lost 0 bases at V and 0 bases at J; junction bases unmatched: 8. In germline, CDR1 is LGHNA, CDR2 YNLKQL (reference sequence). There are 19 residues in the CDR3. The CDR3 sequence is CASSQDRLGGPNNYAEQFF. The sequenced part of the CDR3 DNA is TGTGCCAGCAGCCAAGATCGGCTGGGGGGGCCCAATAACTATGCT.